This T cell receptor (beta chain) was found in a study of blood T cell repertoires in COVID-19. On the study more broadly: The origin of the acute and convalescent COVID-19 samples was the United States, Italy and Spain.

Original processing methods: Amplified reference gene primers provided the basis for estimating nucleated cell counts. Assay used: immunoSEQ multiplex PCR; TCRdb lists only in-frame clones, some missing. V, J and clone size reflect that table, while D and trimming were determined from the DNA. The table shows 130,000 to 150,000 clones, with more than 75% occurring only once. The CDR3 runs to 14 residues. V lost 5 bases and J lost 1, with 10 bases in between. CDR1 and CDR2 from the germline V gene are SGHRS and YFSETQ. The sequencing sample was made of peripheral blood. This receptor was obtained from a man at least 80 years old with acute or convalescent COVID-19. The chain links TRBV5-1 to TRBJ2-1, with D possibly matching TRBD1 (7 bases). CDR3 nucleotide sequence: TGCGCCAGCAGGCCAGGGGGGTCCTACAATGAGCAGTTCTTC. Translation gives CASRPGGSYNEQFF.